The next 7 T cell receptor beta chains were all read from a single sample in a study of shared clonotypes between healthy human individuals. Profiling relied on immunoSEQ multiplex PCR, and the TCRdb table lists in-frame clones only, not all of them. The sample holds approximately 1.1 million clones, around 78% seen once. What was sequenced was memory CD4+ T cells from PBMCs. As to subset: CD45RA-negative fraction. These receptors all come from a young man in good health. Some clones in this sample may be carry-over from other donors' samples.

This clone showed up just a few times. The gene calls are TRBV7-3 and TRBJ2-5; TRBD2 matches 7 bases. J was trimmed by 0 bases and V by 2 bases; bases with no gene match: 6. Germline V CDR1 and CDR2: SGHTA, FQGTGA. CDR3 length: 16 residues. CDR3: CASSLLGGSNQETQYF. The CDR3, as DNA: TGTGCCAGCAGCTTATTAGGCGGGAGTAACCAAGAGACCCAGTACTTC.

The chain has TRBV6-5 and TRBJ1-4; D is perhaps TRBD1 (5 bases). CDR1 and CDR2 from the germline V gene are MNHEY and SVGAGI. The V and J ends lost 3 bases and 7 bases respectively, with 18 bases between them. This CDR3 has 16 amino acids. CDR3 coding DNA: TGTGCCAGCAGTTATCGGCCTTACAGGCGGGGTGAAAAACTGTTTTTT. This codes for CASSYRPYRRGEKLFF.

The chain links TRBV6-6 to TRBJ2-1, with D perhaps assigned TRBD1 or TRBD2 (6 bases each). The germline V gene has CDR1 MNHNY and CDR2 SVGAGI (reference sequence). V lost 7 bases and J lost 5, with 12 bases in between. The CDR3 contains 13 residues. CDR3 DNA: TGTGCCAGCACCGGCGGGACAAACAATGAGCAGTTCTTC. Protein product: CASTGGTNNEQFF.

As to this clone: In the same sample, other DNA sequences code for this CDR3. V usage is TRBV7-2 and J usage is TRBJ1-2, with a weak D call TRBD1 (5 bases). Germline V CDR1 and CDR2: SGHTA, FQGNSA. CDR3 length: 13 residues. Trimming took 0 bases from V and 6 from J, leaving 8 bases between them. CDR3 coding DNA: TGTGCCAGCAGCTTAGCGGGGGGAAATGGCTACACCTTC. It is translated as CASSLAGGNGYTF.

The chain uses TRBV6-6 and TRBJ2-2; 10 nucleotides line up with TRBD1. CDR3 size: 16 residues. V was clipped by 2 bases and J by 7 bases; unmatched bases: 7. Germline assignment: CDR1 MNHNY and CDR2 SVGAGI (reference sequence). The CDR3 here is CASSYRGQGGIGELFF. Written as DNA, the CDR3 is TGTGCCAGCAGTTACCGAGGACAGGGGGGAATCGGGGAGCTGTTTTTT.

The chain couples TRBV5-1 to TRBJ2-5; TRBD2 agrees at 9 bases. Per the germline V gene, CDR1 is SGHRS and CDR2 is YFSETQ. V trimming: 4 bases; J trimming: 4 bases; junction bases outside the gene matches: 5. This CDR3 is built from 14 residues. The CDR3 spells CASSGNSGRETQYF. The CDR3 DNA follows: TGCGCCAGCAGCGGAAATAGCGGGAGAGAGACCCAGTACTTC.

CDR3 DNA sequence: TGTGCCTGGAGTGTATCAAGAGACAGGGGGCGTCGGAGTCGCTACACCTTC. Protein sequence: CAWSVSRDRGRRSRYTF. The chain combines TRBV30 with TRBJ1-2; TRBD1 aligns across 10 bases. Germline trimming cut 0 bases from V and 9 bases from J; bases unmatched to any gene: 16. The CDR3 is 17 amino acids. Germline V gene data show CDR1 as GTSNPN and CDR2 as SVGIG (reference sequence). Full variable domain (remainder filled in from reference TRBV30 and TRBJ1-2): SQTIHQWPATLVQPVGSPLSLECTVEGTSNPNLYWYRQAAGRGLQLLFYSVGIGQISSEVPQNLSASRPQDRQFILSSKKLLLSDSGFYLCAWSVSRDRGRRSRYTFGSGTRLTVV.